The source of this TCR beta chain is a study of shared clonotypes between healthy human individuals. Study as a whole: Each donor had three CD4 naive, three CD4 memory, two CD8 naive and one CD8 memory plate. Findings and limits, study-wide: Blood was the only sampled material, and tissue repertoires likely differ.

Every donor, a Caucasian adult, lived in Nashville, Tennessee. In the CD4+ fraction, cells were divided into CD45RA+ naive and CD45RA-negative memory subsets. With respect to this clone: The antigen is not known.

The CDR3 consists of 14 residues. Trimming cost V 0 bases and J 9 bases, with 12 bases left between them. Germline CDR1 reads LNHNV; CDR2 reads YYDKDF (reference sequence). The assay was immunoSEQ multiplex PCR, and TCRdb's table has in-frame clones only and misses some. This table has hundreds of thousands of clones, approximately 74% appearing once. The source is a woman younger than 45 in good health. V gene TRBV15 combines with J gene TRBJ2-1; TRBD2 is a possible D gene (5 bases). Sequences were obtained from memory CD4+ T cells sorted from blood. The subset was: CD45RA-negative fraction. CDR3 DNA sequence: TGTGCCACCAGCAGAGATCGGGGTTGGGGTGAGCAGTTCTTC. Residues: CATSRDRGWGEQFF. Full variable domain (rest looked up from reference TRBV15 and TRBJ2-1): DAMVIQNPRYQVTQFGKPVTLSCSQTLNHNVMYWYQQKSSQAPKLLFHYYDKDFNNEADTPDNFQSRRPNTSFCFLDIRSPGLGDTAMYLCATSRDRGWGEQFFGPGTRLTVL.